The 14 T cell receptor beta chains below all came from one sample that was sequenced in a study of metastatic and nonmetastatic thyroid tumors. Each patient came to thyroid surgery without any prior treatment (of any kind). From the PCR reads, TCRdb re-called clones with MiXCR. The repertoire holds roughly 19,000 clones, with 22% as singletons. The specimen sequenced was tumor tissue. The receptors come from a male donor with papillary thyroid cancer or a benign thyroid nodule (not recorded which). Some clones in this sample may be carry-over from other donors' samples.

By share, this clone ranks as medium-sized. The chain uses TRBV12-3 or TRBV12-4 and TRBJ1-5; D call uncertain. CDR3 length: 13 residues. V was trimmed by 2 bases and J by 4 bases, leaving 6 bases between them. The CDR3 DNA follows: TGTGCCAGCAGTTTAAGGGAAAATCAGCCCCAGCATTTT. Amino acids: CASSLRENQPQHF.

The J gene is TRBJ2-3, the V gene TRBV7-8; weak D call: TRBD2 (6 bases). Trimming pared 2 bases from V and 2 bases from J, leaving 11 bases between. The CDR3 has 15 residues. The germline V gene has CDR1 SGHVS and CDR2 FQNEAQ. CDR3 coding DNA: TGTGCCAGCAGCTTAACCCGGGGGAACACAGATACGCAGTATTTT. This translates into CASSLTRGNTDTQYF.

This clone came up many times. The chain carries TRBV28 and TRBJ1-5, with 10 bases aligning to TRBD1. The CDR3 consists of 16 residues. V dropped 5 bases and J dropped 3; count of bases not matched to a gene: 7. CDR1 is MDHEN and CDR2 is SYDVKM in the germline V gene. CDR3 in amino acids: CASSPPTGGVNQPQHF. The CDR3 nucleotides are TGTGCCAGCAGTCCCCCGACAGGGGGCGTCAATCAGCCCCAGCATTTT. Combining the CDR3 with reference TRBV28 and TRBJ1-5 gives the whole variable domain DVKVTQSSRYLVKRTGEKVFLECVQDMDHENMFWYRQDPGLGLRLIYFSYDVKMKEKGDIPEGYSVSREKKERFSLILESASTNQTSMYLCASSPPTGGVNQPQHFGDGTRLSIL.

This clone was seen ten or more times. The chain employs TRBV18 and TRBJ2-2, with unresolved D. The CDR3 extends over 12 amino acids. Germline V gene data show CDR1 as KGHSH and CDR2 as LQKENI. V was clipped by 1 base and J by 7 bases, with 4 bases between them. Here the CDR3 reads CASSPRDGELFF. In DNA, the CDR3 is TGTGCCAGCTCACCACGGGACGGGGAGCTGTTTTTT.

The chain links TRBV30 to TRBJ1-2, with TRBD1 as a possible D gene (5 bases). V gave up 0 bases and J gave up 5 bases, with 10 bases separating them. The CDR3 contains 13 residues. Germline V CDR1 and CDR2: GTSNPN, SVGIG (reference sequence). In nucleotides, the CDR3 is TGTGCCTGGAGTGTAACGGGACGATATGGCTACACCTTC. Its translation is CAWSVTGRYGYTF. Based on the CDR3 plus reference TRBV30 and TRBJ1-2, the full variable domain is SQTIHQWPATLVQPVGSPLSLECTVEGTSNPNLYWYRQAAGRGLQLLFYSVGIGQISSEVPQNLSASRPQDRQFILSSKKLLLSDSGFYLCAWSVTGRYGYTFGSGTRLTVV.

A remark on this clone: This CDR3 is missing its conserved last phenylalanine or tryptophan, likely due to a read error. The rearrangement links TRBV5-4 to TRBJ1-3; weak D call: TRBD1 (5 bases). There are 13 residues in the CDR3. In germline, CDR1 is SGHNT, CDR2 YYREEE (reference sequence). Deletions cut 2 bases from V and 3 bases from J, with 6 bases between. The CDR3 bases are TGTGCCAGCAGCTTCAGGGATGGAAACACCATATATCCC. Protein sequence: CASSFRDGNTIYP.

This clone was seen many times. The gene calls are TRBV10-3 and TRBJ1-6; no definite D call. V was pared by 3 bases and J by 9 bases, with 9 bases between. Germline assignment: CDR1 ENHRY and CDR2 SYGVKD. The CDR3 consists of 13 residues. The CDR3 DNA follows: TGTGCCATCAGTGATCTCAAGGGTTCACCCCTCCACTTT. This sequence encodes CAISDLKGSPLHF.

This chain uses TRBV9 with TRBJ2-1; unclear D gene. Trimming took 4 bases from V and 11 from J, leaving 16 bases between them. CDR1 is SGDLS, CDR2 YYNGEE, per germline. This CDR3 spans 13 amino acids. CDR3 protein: CASSRVPGYQQFF. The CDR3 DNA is TGTGCCAGCAGCAGGGTGCCCGGGTATCAGCAGTTCTTC.

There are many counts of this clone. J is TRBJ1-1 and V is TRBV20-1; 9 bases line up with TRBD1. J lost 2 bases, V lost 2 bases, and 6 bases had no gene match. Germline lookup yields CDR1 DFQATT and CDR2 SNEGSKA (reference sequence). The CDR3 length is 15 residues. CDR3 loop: CSARSPGQGNTEAFF. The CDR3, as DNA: TGCAGTGCTAGAAGCCCGGGACAGGGAAACACTGAAGCTTTCTTT.

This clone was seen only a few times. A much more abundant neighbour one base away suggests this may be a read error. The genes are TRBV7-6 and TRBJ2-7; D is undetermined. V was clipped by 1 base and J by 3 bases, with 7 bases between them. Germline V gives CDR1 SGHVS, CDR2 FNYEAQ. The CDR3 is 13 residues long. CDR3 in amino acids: CASSLGVDYEQYF. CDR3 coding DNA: TGTGCCAGCAGCTTAGGTGTGGACTACGAGCAGTACTTC.

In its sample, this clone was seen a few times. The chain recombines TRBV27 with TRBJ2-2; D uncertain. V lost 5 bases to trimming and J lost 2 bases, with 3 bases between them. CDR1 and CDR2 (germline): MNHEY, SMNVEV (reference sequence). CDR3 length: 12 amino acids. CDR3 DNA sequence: TGTGCCAGCAGTCTAAACACCGGGGAGCTGTTTTTT. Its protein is CASSLNTGELFF.

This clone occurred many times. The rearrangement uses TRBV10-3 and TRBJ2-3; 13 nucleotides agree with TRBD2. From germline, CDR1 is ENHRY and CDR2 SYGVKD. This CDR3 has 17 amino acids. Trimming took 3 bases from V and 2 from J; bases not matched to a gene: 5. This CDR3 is CAISETGLAGLTDTQYF. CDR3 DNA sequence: TGTGCCATCAGTGAAACGGGACTAGCGGGACTCACAGATACGCAGTATTTT.

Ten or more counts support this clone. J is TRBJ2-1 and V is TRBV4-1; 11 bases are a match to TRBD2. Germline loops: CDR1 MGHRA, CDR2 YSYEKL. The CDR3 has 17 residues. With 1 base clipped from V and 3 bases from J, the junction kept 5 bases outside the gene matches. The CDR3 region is CASSQGSSGRDYNEQFF. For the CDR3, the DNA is TGCGCCAGCAGCCAAGGGAGTAGCGGGAGGGACTACAATGAGCAGTTCTTC.

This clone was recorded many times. The CDR3 DNA follows: TGTGCCAGCAGCCAAAGACGGGACGCAAGAGAGTTCTTC. Its translation is CASSQRRDAREFF. This chain links TRBV14 with TRBJ2-1; TRBD1 or TRBD2 may be the D gene (5 bases each). Trimming left V 2 bases short and J 14 bases short, with 16 bases between. The CDR3 extends over 13 amino acids. In germline, CDR1 is SGHDN, CDR2 FVKESK.